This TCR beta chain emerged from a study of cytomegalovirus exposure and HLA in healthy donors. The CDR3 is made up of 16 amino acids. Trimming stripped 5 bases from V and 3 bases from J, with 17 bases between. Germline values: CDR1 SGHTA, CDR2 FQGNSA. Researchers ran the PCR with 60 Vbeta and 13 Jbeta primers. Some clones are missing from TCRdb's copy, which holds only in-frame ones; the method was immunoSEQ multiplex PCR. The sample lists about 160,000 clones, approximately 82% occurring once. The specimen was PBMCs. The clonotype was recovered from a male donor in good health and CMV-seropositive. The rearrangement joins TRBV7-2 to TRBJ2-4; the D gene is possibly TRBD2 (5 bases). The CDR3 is CASSQGWRFDKNIQYF. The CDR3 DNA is TGTGCCAGCAGCCAAGGGTGGAGGTTTGACAAAAACATTCAGTACTTC.